The clone carrying this T cell receptor beta chain was observed a handful of times. Some clones are missing from TCRdb's copy, which holds only in-frame ones; the method was immunoSEQ multiplex PCR. The sample includes more than 120,000 clones, about four fifths of them seen just once. The sample belongs to a study of blood T cell repertoires in COVID-19. V lost 5 bases, J lost 1 base, and 17 bases lay in between. The V gene's germline CDR1 is LGHNA and CDR2 YNFKEQ. The length of the CDR3 is 16 residues. The chain recombines TRBV4-2 with TRBJ1-1, with a possible D match to TRBD1 (5 bases). The sequenced sample was peripheral blood. This TCR derives from a human donor in a cohort sampled during active COVID-19. CDR3 residues: CASSFERRGPNTEAFF. The CDR3 region has the DNA TGTGCCAGCAGCTTCGAACGGCGGGGCCCGAACACTGAAGCTTTCTTT.